A single sample gave rise to the 12 T cell receptor beta chains below, sequenced in a study of beta chain features in type 1 diabetes. Reverse transcribing all isolated RNA meant expressed TCRB transcripts were sequenced. TCRdb's table, derived via immunoSEQ multiplex PCR, lists solely in-frame clones and lacks some. The table lists over 150,000 clones, about a tenth of them singletons. No antigens are known for them. Study observations and caveats: Patients with Type 1 diabetes showed moderately but significantly shorter TCRB CDR3s in all four CD4+ subsets.

Sequencing was done on a sample of central memory CD4+ T cells from blood. The origin of the receptors is a man aged 25 to 40 with type 1 diabetes.

J is TRBJ2-5 and V is TRBV28; D is perhaps TRBD2 (6 bases). The CDR3 has 13 residues. Between the trimmed V and J ends, which lost 10 bases and 7 bases, there was a span of 19 bases. Per germline, CDR1 MDHEN and CDR2 SYDVKM. For the CDR3, the DNA is TGTGCCATCCTAGCGTATGGTTTGGGGACCCAGTACTTC. Encoded protein: CAILAYGLGTQYF.

This chain links TRBV28 with TRBJ2-3; 8 positions agree with TRBD2. This CDR3 is built from 14 residues. After removal of 5 bases from V and 2 bases from J, the junction contained 3 bases not matched to a gene. The germline CDR1 and CDR2 sequences are MDHEN and SYDVKM. This chain's CDR3 is CASSISGVTDTQYF. CDR3 bases: TGTGCCAGCAGTATTAGCGGGGTCACAGATACGCAGTATTTT. Using reference TRBV28 and TRBJ2-3 for the parts outside the CDR3, the full variable domain is DVKVTQSSRYLVKRTGEKVFLECVQDMDHENMFWYRQDPGLGLRLIYFSYDVKMKEKGDIPEGYSVSREKKERFSLILESASTNQTSMYLCASSISGVTDTQYFGPGTRLTVL.

This clone turned up a few times. The V gene is TRBV28, the J gene TRBJ1-2; no firm D call. The CDR3 is 13 amino acids. From germline, CDR1 is MDHEN and CDR2 SYDVKM. V was pared by 2 bases and J by 8 bases, with 12 bases between. This chain's CDR3 is CASSLLRGLGYTF. The CDR3 region has the DNA TGTGCCAGCAGTTTACTCCGGGGTTTGGGCTACACCTTC.

The J gene is TRBJ2-3, the V gene TRBV28; possible D gene TRBD1, 6 bases. Trimming pared 4 bases from V and 9 bases from J, leaving 26 bases between. Germline values: CDR1 MDHEN, CDR2 SYDVKM. The CDR3 totals 17 residues. CDR3 nucleotides: TGTGCCAGCAGTTCCCACGCCGGGACACCCGACGCAGGGACGCAGTATTTT. Translating gives CASSSHAGTPDAGTQYF.

This clone has just a few counts. CDR3 bases: TGTGCCAGCAGCTTCTACGGAGACGCCGGGGAGCTGTTTTTT. Amino acids: CASSFYGDAGELFF. The chain has TRBV7-3 and TRBJ2-2; no clear D gene. The CDR3 sequence is 14 residues long. Trimming cost V 3 bases and J 6 bases, with 11 bases left between them. Germline CDR1 is SGHTA and CDR2 is FQGTGA. Combining the CDR3 with reference TRBV7-3 and TRBJ2-2 gives the whole variable domain GAGVSQTPSNKVTEKGKYVELRCDPISGHTALYWYRQSLGQGPEFLIYFQGTGAADDSGLPNDRFFAVRPEGSVSTLKIQRTERGDSAVYLCASSFYGDAGELFFGEGSRLTVL.

The J gene is TRBJ2-1, the V gene TRBV5-4; weak D call: TRBD1 (5 bases). The CDR3 has 15 amino acids. Between the trimmed V and J ends, which lost 3 bases and 2 bases, there was a span of 12 bases. The germline gives CDR1 SGHNT, CDR2 YYREEE (reference sequence). CDR3 amino acids: CASSSDTFPYNEQFF. DNA of the CDR3: TGTGCCAGCAGCTCGGACACTTTCCCCTACAATGAGCAGTTCTTC.

This clone was picked up a small number of times. V usage is TRBV5-4 and J usage is TRBJ2-5; possible D gene TRBD1, 6 bases. The length of the CDR3 is 14 residues. The V end lost 2 bases, the J end lost 1 base, and 9 bases lay between the germline ends. Germline V gene sequence: CDR1 SGHNT, CDR2 YYREEE (reference sequence). The CDR3 region has the DNA TGTGCCAGCAGCTTAGAACAGGGCCAAGAGACCCAGTACTTC. Protein product: CASSLEQGQETQYF. Full variable domain (missing parts from reference TRBV5-4 and TRBJ2-5): ETGVTQSPTHLIKTRGQQVTLRCSSQSGHNTVSWYQQALGQGPQFIFQYYREEENGRGNFPPRFSGLQFPNYSSELNVNALELDDSALYLCASSLEQGQETQYFGPGTRLLVL.

This clone came up a few times. This chain joins TRBV5-4 and TRBJ2-7, with D possibly TRBD2 on 6 matching bases. V was trimmed by 4 bases and J by 6 bases, leaving 14 bases between them. The CDR3 contains 13 residues. The germline CDR1 and CDR2 sequences are SGHNT and YYREEE (reference sequence). CDR3 protein: CASSGKTSREQYF. CDR3 bases: TGTGCCAGCAGCGGAAAAACTAGCCGCGAGCAGTACTTC. Complete variable domain (other parts from reference TRBV5-4 and TRBJ2-7): ETGVTQSPTHLIKTRGQQVTLRCSSQSGHNTVSWYQQALGQGPQFIFQYYREEENGRGNFPPRFSGLQFPNYSSELNVNALELDDSALYLCASSGKTSREQYFGPGTRLTVT.

The chain's CDR3 is CASSRYRGGSTDTQYF. CDR3 nucleotides: TGTGCCAGCAGCCGCTACCGGGGCGGGAGTACAGATACGCAGTATTTT. The gene calls are TRBV4-2 and TRBJ2-3; TRBD2 agrees at 7 bases. CDR1 LGHNA and CDR2 YNFKEQ come from the germline V gene. The V and J ends lost 4 bases and 3 bases, in that order; junction bases with no gene match: 10. This CDR3 region has 16 residues.

This clone was counted a few times. The chain is built from TRBV28 and TRBJ2-3; 11 nucleotides match TRBD1. The V and J ends lost 5 bases and 5 bases, in that order; junction bases with no gene match: 6. The CDR3 consists of 15 residues. Germline CDR1 is MDHEN and CDR2 is SYDVKM. CDR3 sequence reads: CASSPGQGVQDTQYF. Written as DNA, the CDR3 is TGTGCCAGCAGTCCGGGACAGGGGGTGCAAGATACGCAGTATTTT.

This rearrangement joins TRBV28 to TRBJ2-1; 7 nucleotides line up with TRBD2. The CDR3 is 16 amino acids. Trimming cost V 6 bases and J 6 bases; bases outside gene matches: 14. Germline values: CDR1 MDHEN, CDR2 SYDVKM. CDR3 sequence (DNA): TGTGCCAGCAGCCCGGGACGGGGACTATCTCGCAATGAGCAGTTCTTC. It translates to CASSPGRGLSRNEQFF.

This rearrangement joins TRBV2 to TRBJ2-1; 7 bases align to TRBD1. This CDR3 is 15 amino acids long. V lost 1 base and J lost 3; bases outside the gene matches: 3. CDR1 is SNHLY and CDR2 is FYNNEI in the germline V gene. In DNA form, the CDR3 reads TGTGCCAGCAGTGAAGATGGGGACAGCTACAATGAGCAGTTCTTC. This sequence encodes CASSEDGDSYNEQFF.